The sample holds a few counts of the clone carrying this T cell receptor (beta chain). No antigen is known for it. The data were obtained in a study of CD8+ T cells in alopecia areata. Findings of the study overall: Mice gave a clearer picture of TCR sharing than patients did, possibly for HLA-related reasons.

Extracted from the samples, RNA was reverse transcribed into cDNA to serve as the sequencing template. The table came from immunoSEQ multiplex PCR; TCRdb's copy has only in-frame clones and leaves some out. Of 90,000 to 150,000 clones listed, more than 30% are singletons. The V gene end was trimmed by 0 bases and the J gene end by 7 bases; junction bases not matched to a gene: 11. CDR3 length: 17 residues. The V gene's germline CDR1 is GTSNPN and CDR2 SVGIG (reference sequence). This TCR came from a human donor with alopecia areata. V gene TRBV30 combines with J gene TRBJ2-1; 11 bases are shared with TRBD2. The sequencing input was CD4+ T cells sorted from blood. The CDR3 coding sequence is TGTGCCTGGAGTGTACTCCGTGTAGCGGGAGGGCCGAATGAGCAGTTCTTC. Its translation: CAWSVLRVAGGPNEQFF.